One and the same sample provided the 20 T cell receptor beta chains below, sequenced in a study of shared clonotypes between healthy human individuals. The data were produced by immunoSEQ multiplex PCR, yet TCRdb's version contains in-frame clones alone and is incomplete. In the table there are about 1.9 million clones, roughly 95% of which are singletons. CD45RO-negative, CCR7-positively selected cells formed the naive CD8 fraction, excluding terminally differentiated effector memory CD45RA+ cells. The sequencing sample was made of naive CD8+ T cells from PBMCs. All receptors come from a man between 18 and 35 years old in good health. Some clones in this sample may be carry-over from other donors' samples.

The chain employs TRBV7-9 and TRBJ1-2, with D unclear. The V end lost 7 bases, the J end lost 5 bases, and 11 bases lay between the germline ends. CDR3 size: 12 residues. Per germline, CDR1 SEHNR and CDR2 FQNEAQ (reference sequence). This chain's CDR3 is CASTSAGYGYTF. The CDR3 DNA reads as TGTGCCAGCACCTCGGCGGGGTATGGCTACACCTTC.

The chain couples TRBV2 to TRBJ2-1; D might be TRBD2 (6 bases). Trimming removed 6 bases at V and 15 bases at J, with 12 bases between. This CDR3 region has 10 residues. Looked up from germline, CDR1 is SNHLY and CDR2 is FYNNEI. The CDR3, as DNA: TGTGCCAGCAGCGGAGGGCCGGGGTTCTTC. Amino acid sequence: CASSGGPGFF.

This chain joins TRBV28 and TRBJ2-7; TRBD2 agrees at 9 bases. The V gene end was trimmed by 6 bases and the J gene end by 1 base; junction bases not matched to a gene: 13. The CDR3 spans 17 residues. From germline, CDR1 is MDHEN and CDR2 SYDVKM. The DNA of the CDR3 is TGTGCCAGCAGGGGCGGGCGGGAGGGCCACAGGTCCTACGAGCAGTACTTC. Its protein is CASRGGREGHRSYEQYF.

The rearrangement uses TRBV10-3 and TRBJ1-4; 7 bases map to TRBD1. The CDR3 is 12 amino acids. J lost 14 bases, V lost 4 bases, and 7 bases had no gene match. Per the germline V gene, CDR1 is ENHRY and CDR2 is SYGVKD. The CDR3 nucleotides are TGTGCCATCAGTGGCCAGACAGGGAATCTGTTTTTT. It is translated as CAISGQTGNLFF.

This clone was counted once. The V gene is TRBV19, the J gene TRBJ1-2; 8 bases match TRBD1. The CDR3 runs to 13 residues. Trimming at V came to 5 bases and at J to 7 bases, leaving 6 bases not matched to a gene. Looked up from germline, CDR1 is LNHDA and CDR2 is SQIVND (reference sequence). Here the CDR3 DNA reads TGTGCCAGTAGTCTGAGGACAGGGCCTGGCTACACCTTC. Amino acids: CASSLRTGPGYTF.

The chain combines TRBV7-8 with TRBJ2-6; weak D call: TRBD1 (6 bases). Germline V gives CDR1 SGHVS, CDR2 FQNEAQ. With 7 bases removed from V and 2 bases from J, the gap between germline ends came to 9 bases. This CDR3 has 14 amino acids. The chain's CDR3 is CASNNRAGANVLTF. In DNA form, the CDR3 reads TGTGCCAGCAACAACAGGGCTGGGGCCAACGTCCTGACTTTC. Full variable domain (outside the CDR3, taken from reference TRBV7-8 and TRBJ2-6): GAGVSQSPRYKVAKRGQDVALRCDPISGHVSLFWYQQALGQGPEFLTYFQNEAQLDKSGLPSDRFFAERPEGSVSTLKIQRTQQEDSAVYLCASNNRAGANVLTFGAGSRLTVL.

This clone was seen a single time. Other nucleotide sequences from this sample produce the same CDR3. J is TRBJ1-5 and V is TRBV27, with TRBD1 as a possible D gene (6 bases). The CDR3 covers 15 residues. The germline CDR1 and CDR2 sequences are MNHEY and SMNVEV (reference sequence). V lost 3 bases and J 1 base, leaving 10 bases between the germline ends. The CDR3 here is CASSFWGASNQPQHF. The DNA of the CDR3 is TGTGCCAGCAGTTTTTGGGGGGCGAGCAATCAGCCCCAGCATTTT.

The chain has TRBV4-1 and TRBJ2-7; 8 positions match TRBD1. From germline, CDR1 is MGHRA and CDR2 YSYEKL. The CDR3 runs 16 residues. The V segment lost 3 bases and the J segment 6 bases; nucleotides outside the gene matches: 13. The DNA of the CDR3 is TGCGCCAGCAGCCAGGACAGGGTGGGTGGGAGCGGCGAGCAGTACTTC. Its translation: CASSQDRVGGSGEQYF.

This chain uses TRBV7-6 with TRBJ2-1; 11 nucleotides match TRBD2. The CDR3 extends over 17 amino acids. The germline gives CDR1 SGHVS, CDR2 FNYEAQ. J lost 2 bases, V lost 3 bases, and 6 bases had no gene match. The chain's CDR3 is CASSFIAGGNTYNEQFF. In DNA, the CDR3 is TGTGCCAGCAGCTTTATAGCGGGAGGGAATACCTACAATGAGCAGTTCTTC.

This chain connects TRBV5-5 to TRBJ1-2, with D possibly TRBD1 on 6 matching bases. Trimming took 4 bases from V and 0 from J, leaving 10 bases between them. Germline CDR1 reads SGHKS; CDR2 reads YYEKEE (reference sequence). CDR3 length: 14 residues. CDR3 sequence: CASSQNRANYGYTF. The CDR3 DNA is TGTGCCAGCAGCCAGAACAGGGCTAACTATGGCTACACCTTC. Together with reference TRBV5-5 and TRBJ1-2, the CDR3 gives the full variable domain: DAGVTQSPTHLIKTRGQQVTLRCSPISGHKSVSWYQQVLGQGPQFIFQYYEKEERGRGNFPDRFSARQFPNYSSELNVNALLLGDSALYLCASSQNRANYGYTFGSGTRLTVV.

This clone was found once. The chain has TRBV4-1 and TRBJ2-7, with D tentatively TRBD1 or TRBD2 (5 bases each). V dropped 2 bases and J dropped 9 bases, with 17 bases sitting between them. Germline CDR1 and CDR2: MGHRA and YSYEKL. The CDR3 consists of 14 residues. CDR3 nucleotides: TGCGCCAGCAGCCAAACTTCCGGGGACCGGGCGCAGTACTTC. Translation: CASSQTSGDRAQYF.

Note on this clone: The sample carries other DNA sequences with the same CDR3. The rearrangement joins TRBV7-9 to TRBJ2-5; D remains unclear. V dropped 3 bases and J dropped 4 bases, with 6 bases sitting between them. Germline V gene data show CDR1 as SEHNR and CDR2 as FQNEAQ (reference sequence). The CDR3 consists of 12 residues. The DNA for the CDR3 is TGTGCCAGCAGCTTTGGTGGAGAGACCCAGTACTTC. It yields the protein CASSFGGETQYF.

This chain links TRBV19 with TRBJ2-3; 8 bases are shared with TRBD2. The J segment lost 7 bases and the V segment lost 5 bases, leaving 11 bases of the junction unmatched. Per germline, CDR1 LNHDA and CDR2 SQIVND (reference sequence). The CDR3 is 15 amino acids. The CDR3 spells CASSPSQRESHTQYF. DNA for the CDR3: TGTGCCAGTAGTCCTTCTCAGCGGGAGTCGCATACGCAGTATTTT.

V usage is TRBV20-1 and J usage is TRBJ2-1; no reliable D call. The V end lost 3 bases, the J end lost 8 bases, and 5 bases lay between the germline ends. The CDR3 is 10 residues long. CDR1 is DFQATT, CDR2 SNEGSKA, per germline (reference sequence). The CDR3 sequence: CSASPDEQFF. In DNA form, the CDR3 reads TGCAGTGCTAGCCCGGATGAGCAGTTCTTC.

This chain links TRBV5-1 with TRBJ2-1; 9 bases are shared with TRBD1. CDR1 is SGHRS, CDR2 YFSETQ, per germline. The CDR3 runs 15 residues. V shed 3 bases, J shed 7 bases, and the junction held 8 bases outside the gene matches. The CDR3 DNA follows: TGCGCCAGCAGCTCAACAGGGGGCGCTGGGAATGAGCAGTTCTTC. The encoded protein is CASSSTGGAGNEQFF.

CDR3 amino acids: CAISALPRDNHYGYTF. The CDR3 DNA reads TGTGCCATCAGTGCCCTTCCCCGGGACAATCACTATGGCTACACCTTC. V usage is TRBV10-3 and J usage is TRBJ1-2; D is possibly TRBD1 (6 bases). Germline loops: CDR1 ENHRY, CDR2 SYGVKD. V was clipped by 4 bases and J by 3 bases, with 18 bases between them. The CDR3 is 16 amino acids.

This clone was seen just once. V gene TRBV7-9 combines with J gene TRBJ2-2, with TRBD2 matching over 9 bases. The germline V gene has CDR1 SEHNR and CDR2 FQNEAQ (reference sequence). The CDR3 length is 15 residues. J lost 5 bases, V lost 5 bases, and 6 bases had no gene match. In DNA, the CDR3 is TGTGCCAGCAGCACCCCTAGCGGGGCTACCGGGGAGCTGTTTTTT. Its translation is CASSTPSGATGELFF.

This clone was detected once. This rearrangement joins TRBV7-9 to TRBJ2-1, with a possible D match to TRBD2 (6 bases). Trimming took off 3 bases at V and 3 bases at J, with 15 bases between the two ends. The length of the CDR3 is 16 residues. Germline V gives CDR1 SEHNR, CDR2 FQNEAQ (reference sequence). CDR3 protein: CASSFSGTGLYNEQFF. The CDR3 region has the DNA TGTGCCAGCAGCTTTTCCGGGACTGGACTCTACAATGAGCAGTTCTTC.

The chain has TRBV5-1 and TRBJ2-7; D not certain. The V end was cut by 5 bases, the J end by 5 bases, with 14 bases between. This CDR3 region has 13 residues. Germline V gives CDR1 SGHRS, CDR2 YFSETQ. The CDR3 sequence: CASRRPGDDEQYF. In DNA form, the CDR3 reads TGCGCCAGCAGGAGGCCCGGCGACGACGAGCAGTACTTC.

The chain combines TRBV18 with TRBJ2-1, with 11 bases that match TRBD2. The CDR3 has 18 amino acids. V trimming: 6 bases; J trimming: 0 bases; junction bases outside the gene matches: 10. The germline CDR1 and CDR2 sequences are KGHSH and LQKENI. This CDR3 is CASSRGTSGTSSYNEQFF. CDR3 nucleotide sequence: TGTGCCAGCTCCCGGGGGACTAGCGGTACTAGCTCCTACAATGAGCAGTTCTTC.